This TCR beta chain derives from a study of early T cells in non-severe SARS-CoV-2 infection. TCRdb re-analysed the 5' RACE reads in MiXCR, keeping a single row per CDR3 protein. The sample yields over 50,000 distinct CDR3 sequences, 10% to 13% seen once. The ends were cut back, 3 bases at V and 4 bases at J, with 24 bases in the middle. The CDR3 consists of 18 residues. CDR1 is KGHSH and CDR2 is LQKENI in the germline V gene. Sequenced input: whole blood. This chain uses TRBV18 with TRBJ1-1; the D gene is possibly TRBD1 (5 bases). This receptor was obtained from an adult who was a healthcare worker with PCR-confirmed SARS-CoV-2 infection or an uninfected control (not recorded which). As DNA, the CDR3 is TGTGCCAGCTCACCCCTTCTAGGGGTGAAACCGCTCACCACTGAAGCTTTCTTT. Translation gives CASSPLLGVKPLTTEAFF.